The clone carrying this TCR beta chain has a handful of counts. This sample was taken from a study of blood T cell repertoires in COVID-19. CDR1 SGHDN and CDR2 FVKESK come from the germline V gene. This CDR3 has 13 amino acids. After removal of 4 bases from V and 7 bases from J, the junction contained 5 bases not matched to a gene. Data came from immunoSEQ multiplex PCR; TCRdb stores just in-frame clones and leaves some out. The top ten clones hold approximately 12% of a sample with over 200,000 clones, around 90% of them seen once. The chain recombines TRBV14 with TRBJ1-2; 8 bases line up with TRBD1. This sequence originates from a woman younger than 35 who had recovered from COVID-19. Material: peripheral blood. The CDR3 DNA is TGTGCCAGCAGCCTCCAGGGGGCCGGTGGCTACACCTTC. Encoded protein: CASSLQGAGGYTF.